Shown below are 25 T cell receptor beta chains from a single sample sequenced in a study of memory CD4+ T cells and cytomegalovirus serostatus. Single viable CD3+CD4+CD8-CD45RO+ cells were sorted as the memory CD4+ T cells. Data came from immunoSEQ multiplex PCR; TCRdb stores just in-frame clones and leaves some out. The sample records 45,000 to 50,000 clones, around 74% being singletons. The specimen was memory CD4+ T cells from blood. Receptors were obtained from an adult in good health and CMV-seronegative.

This clone is medium-sized. This chain joins TRBV5-6 and TRBJ1-6; D is possibly TRBD1 (5 bases). CDR1 and CDR2 (germline): SGHDT, YYEEEE. This CDR3 region has 13 residues. With 0 bases removed from V and 8 bases from J, the gap between germline ends came to 6 bases. CDR3 coding DNA: TGTGCCAGCAGCTTGGGACAGTATTCACCCCTCCACTTT. Protein product: CASSLGQYSPLHF.

The chain has TRBV5-1 and TRBJ1-1; no reliable D call. Germline V gene lookup returns CDR1 SGHRS and CDR2 YFSETQ. Trimming cost V 8 bases and J 6 bases, with 11 bases left between them. The CDR3 is 11 amino acids. CDR3 sequence reads: CASRQQAEAFF. CDR3 nucleotides: TGCGCCAGTCGTCAGCAGGCTGAAGCTTTCTTT. Full variable domain (missing parts from reference TRBV5-1 and TRBJ1-1): KAGVTQTPRYLIKTRGQQVTLSCSPISGHRSVSWYQQTPGQGLQFLFEYFSETQRNKGNFPGRFSGRQFSNSRSEMNVSTLELGDSALYLCASRQQAEAFFGQGTRLTVV.

The chain couples TRBV7-2 to TRBJ2-5, with TRBD2 identical over 9 bases. CDR3 size: 16 residues. V lost 1 base, J lost 3 bases, and 6 bases stayed unmatched. Germline lookup yields CDR1 SGHTA and CDR2 FQGNSA. In DNA, the CDR3 is TGTGCCAGCAGCTTAGGTGCCAGACTAGCGGAAGAGACCCAGTACTTC. It translates to CASSLGARLAEETQYF.

This CDR3 is CASSLGRVYEQYF. The CDR3, as DNA: TGTGCCAGCTCCTTAGGGAGGGTCTACGAGCAGTACTTC. The V gene is TRBV28, the J gene TRBJ2-7; 7 bases match TRBD2. CDR1 and CDR2 (germline): MDHEN, SYDVKM. The J segment lost 3 bases and the V segment lost 8 bases, leaving 7 bases of the junction unmatched. CDR3 length equals 13 residues. Full variable domain (remainder filled in from reference TRBV28 and TRBJ2-7): DVKVTQSSRYLVKRTGEKVFLECVQDMDHENMFWYRQDPGLGLRLIYFSYDVKMKEKGDIPEGYSVSREKKERFSLILESASTNQTSMYLCASSLGRVYEQYFGPGTRLTVT.

This CDR3 reads CASSHRDGSYEQYF. The CDR3 region has the DNA TGCGCCAGCAGCCACCGGGACGGCTCCTACGAGCAGTACTTC. The V call is TRBV5-1, the J call TRBJ2-7; TRBD1 or TRBD2 may be the D gene (5 bases each). Germline CDR1 SGHRS, CDR2 YFSETQ. V lost 4 bases and J lost 0, with 11 bases in between. The CDR3 is made up of 14 amino acids.

The CDR3 sequence is CASSFGQSWYGYTF. In nucleotides, the CDR3 is TGTGCCAGCAGTTTTGGACAGAGTTGGTATGGCTACACCTTC. The chain links TRBV28 to TRBJ1-2; weak D call: TRBD1 (6 bases). CDR1 and CDR2 from the germline V gene are MDHEN and SYDVKM. This CDR3 comprises 14 residues. V shed 3 bases and J shed 5 bases, with 13 bases lying between them.

V usage is TRBV12-5 and J usage is TRBJ2-7; 7 bases map to TRBD1. The ends lost 1 base at V and 2 bases at J; junction bases unmatched: 29. The CDR3 sequence is 23 residues long. CDR1 is LGHNT and CDR2 is FRNRAP in the germline V gene. The DNA of the CDR3 is TGTGCTAGTGGTTTGGCAGGGAATGTAGGATCCGGGACAGAACCGCCCTTTGCCTACGAGCAGTACTTC. This translates into CASGLAGNVGSGTEPPFAYEQYF.

The chain employs TRBV7-9 and TRBJ2-1; either TRBD1 or TRBD2 may supply D (5 bases each). The CDR3 is 15 amino acids. Trimming stripped 1 base from V and 6 bases from J, with 13 bases between. Looked up from germline, CDR1 is SEHNR and CDR2 is FQNEAQ (reference sequence). CDR3 sequence: CASSLDGTARNEQFF. The CDR3 DNA follows: TGTGCCAGCAGCTTAGATGGGACGGCACGCAATGAGCAGTTCTTC.

The chain couples TRBV5-4 to TRBJ1-1; 8 positions match TRBD1. CDR1 and CDR2 (germline): SGHNT, YYREEE (reference sequence). The CDR3 has 16 residues. Trimming cost V 0 bases and J 1 base; bases outside gene matches: 5. CDR3 amino acids: CASSLALTGENTEAFF. CDR3 DNA sequence: TGTGCCAGCAGCTTGGCCCTGACAGGGGAGAACACTGAAGCTTTCTTT.

The gene calls are TRBV5-1 and TRBJ2-1; TRBD2 aligns across 11 bases. Per the germline V gene, CDR1 is SGHRS and CDR2 is YFSETQ. CDR3 size: 17 residues. V shed 0 bases and J 4 bases; nucleotides not matched to a gene: 6. The CDR3 DNA sequence: TGCGCCAGCAGCTTGGTCCTAGCGGGGGGCGCGTACAATGAGCAGTTCTTC. Translated: CASSLVLAGGAYNEQFF.

Notes on this clone: The junction departs from germline at one end; a sequencing error may be responsible. The chain joins TRBV29-1 to TRBJ2-3; 9 bases agree with TRBD1. The CDR3 runs to 11 residues. Germline-derived CDR1 and CDR2 are SQVTM and ANQGSEA. The CDR3, as DNA: TGCAGCGTTGAAAGGGCGACGGGACAGGGCTTT. Its protein is CSVERATGQGF.

The chain has TRBV6-1 and TRBJ2-2; D possibly uses TRBD1 or TRBD2 (5 bases each). This CDR3 comprises 15 residues. Germline CDR1 and CDR2: MNHNS and SASEGT. The ends were cut back, 5 bases at V and 0 bases at J, with 10 bases in the middle. The DNA for the CDR3 is TGTGCCAGCAGTCCTTTGGGGGCGAACACCGGGGAGCTGTTTTTT. Translation gives CASSPLGANTGELFF.

V gene TRBV9 combines with J gene TRBJ2-1; 7 bases align to TRBD1. CDR1 and CDR2 from the germline V gene are SGDLS and YYNGEE. V was pared by 1 base and J by 4 bases, with 5 bases of the junction left unmatched. The CDR3 runs to 15 residues. The CDR3 DNA sequence: TGTGCCAGCAGCGTACGGACAGGAAAATACAATGAGCAGTTCTTC. Its translation: CASSVRTGKYNEQFF.

The genes are TRBV6-5 and TRBJ1-4, with D perhaps TRBD1 (5 bases). Trimming took 6 bases from V and 7 from J, leaving 15 bases between them. The length of the CDR3 is 14 residues. The germline V gene has CDR1 MNHEY and CDR2 SVGAGI. The CDR3 reads CASSGTERGEKLFF. CDR3 sequence (DNA): TGTGCCAGCAGCGGGACTGAAAGGGGTGAAAAACTGTTTTTT.

The chain links TRBV7-2 to TRBJ1-6, with D possibly matching TRBD1 (5 bases). CDR1 is SGHTA, CDR2 FQGNSA, per germline. CDR3 length equals 14 residues. V lost 5 bases, J lost 7 bases, and 12 bases lay in between. CDR3 in amino acids: CASSGDAKNSPLHF. The CDR3 DNA follows: TGTGCCAGCAGCGGGGACGCAAAGAATTCACCCCTCCACTTT.

The chain uses TRBV7-2 and TRBJ2-3; possibly TRBD2 for D (5 bases). The CDR3 is made up of 15 amino acids. CDR1 and CDR2 (germline): SGHTA, FQGNSA. The V end lost 0 bases, the J end lost 0 bases, and 7 bases lay between the germline ends. CDR3 sequence (DNA): TGTGCCAGCAGCTTAGCGGGAGCTAGCACAGATACGCAGTATTTT. Its protein product is CASSLAGASTDTQYF.

The genes are TRBV29-1 and TRBJ2-2; 8 bases line up with TRBD1. The V segment lost 3 bases and the J segment 0 bases; nucleotides outside the gene matches: 3. This CDR3 is built from 15 residues. Germline V gene sequence: CDR1 SQVTM, CDR2 ANQGSEA. DNA for the CDR3: TGCAGCGTTGATACAGGGGGAGCGAACACCGGGGAGCTGTTTTTT. Amino acids: CSVDTGGANTGELFF.

In its sample, this clone was seen once. V is TRBV4-1 and J is TRBJ1-1, with unresolved D. V was cut by 0 bases and J by 0 bases, with 5 bases left in between. Germline CDR1 MGHRA, CDR2 YSYEKL. The CDR3 loop spans 14 amino acids. The chain's CDR3 is CASSQDGVNTEAFF. The CDR3 nucleotides read TGCGCCAGCAGCCAAGATGGGGTGAACACTGAAGCTTTCTTT.

In this sample, this clone turned up a few times. The chain recombines TRBV2 with TRBJ1-1; 9 nucleotides align to TRBD1. This CDR3 comprises 16 residues. Germline V gene sequence: CDR1 SNHLY, CDR2 FYNNEI. The junction had 6 bases not matched to a gene; V was cut back by 4 bases and J by 0 bases. Here the CDR3 DNA reads TGTGCCAGCAGTGGTGAGGACAGGGGCCTGAACACTGAAGCTTTCTTT. Amino acid sequence: CASSGEDRGLNTEAFF. Full variable domain (rest looked up from reference TRBV2 and TRBJ1-1): EPEVTQTPSHQVTQMGQEVILRCVPISNHLYFYWYRQILGQKVEFLVSFYNNEISEKSEIFDDQFSVERPDGSNFTLKIRSTKLEDSAMYFCASSGEDRGLNTEAFFGQGTRLTVV.

The chain carries TRBV5-1 and TRBJ2-1, with 8 bases that match TRBD2. The CDR3 has 13 residues. V was pared by 7 bases and J by 6 bases, with 6 bases of the junction left unmatched. CDR1 is SGHRS and CDR2 is YFSETQ in the germline V gene. Here the CDR3 DNA reads TGCGCCAGCTCCCTAGCGGGCCTCAATGAGCAGTTCTTC. This gives the protein CASSLAGLNEQFF.

The chain recombines TRBV5-6 with TRBJ1-2, with TRBD1 matching 7 bases. CDR1 is SGHDT and CDR2 is YYEEEE in the germline V gene. V lost 4 bases, J lost 4 bases, and 16 bases stayed unmatched. The CDR3 contains 17 residues. CDR3 sequence reads: CASSPPTGDLLIYGYTF. DNA of the CDR3: TGTGCCAGCAGCCCACCAACAGGGGACCTGCTTATCTATGGCTACACCTTC. Supplemented by reference TRBV5-6 and TRBJ1-2, the full variable domain reads DAGVTQSPTHLIKTRGQQVTLRCSPKSGHDTVSWYQQALGQGPQFIFQYYEEEERQRGNFPDRFSGHQFPNYSSELNVNALLLGDSALYLCASSPPTGDLLIYGYTFGSGTRLTVV.

This rearrangement joins TRBV5-1 to TRBJ1-2; 10 bases are shared with TRBD1. Germline V lookup: CDR1 SGHRS, CDR2 YFSETQ. The CDR3 has 15 amino acids. The trim removed 4 bases at V and 1 base at J, leaving 4 bases unmatched. The CDR3: CASSVGQGVNYGYTF. CDR3 bases: TGCGCCAGCAGCGTAGGACAGGGGGTTAACTATGGCTACACCTTC.

This chain connects TRBV19 to TRBJ2-3; D assignment may be TRBD1 or TRBD2 (5 bases each). V lost 3 bases and J 9 bases, leaving 19 bases between the germline ends. There are 15 residues in the CDR3. Germline CDR1 reads LNHDA; CDR2 reads SQIVND (reference sequence). The CDR3 DNA reads as TGTGCCAGTAGTATTAGCCGGTCGGGTGGGGGAACGCAGTATTTT. Its protein product is CASSISRSGGGTQYF. Based on the CDR3 plus reference TRBV19 and TRBJ2-3, the full variable domain is DGGITQSPKYLFRKEGQNVTLSCEQNLNHDAMYWYRQDPGQGLRLIYYSQIVNDFQKGDIAEGYSVSREKKESFPLTVTSAQKNPTAFYLCASSISRSGGGTQYFGPGTRLTVL.

This sequence joins TRBV4-3 and TRBJ2-1; TRBD1 matches at 8 bases. Germline loops: CDR1 LGHNA, CDR2 YSLEER. The CDR3 is made up of 14 amino acids. Trimming cost V 0 bases and J 9 bases; bases outside gene matches: 4. CDR3 in amino acids: CASSQDTGGREQFF. The CDR3 bases are TGCGCCAGCAGCCAAGACACAGGGGGTCGTGAGCAGTTCTTC.

Only a few counts were recorded for this clone. The V call is TRBV5-4, the J call TRBJ2-7; unclear D gene. The CDR3 consists of 13 residues. Trimming took 4 bases from V and 2 from J, leaving 10 bases between them. CDR1 is SGHNT, CDR2 YYREEE, per germline (reference sequence). The CDR3 loop is CASSPWLTYEQYF. The CDR3 bases are TGTGCCAGCAGCCCCTGGTTAACCTACGAGCAGTACTTC.